This TCR beta chain was profiled in a study of neoadjuvant anti-PD-1 for oral cavity cancer. Overall study context: Patients mostly received three to four biweekly nivolumab doses at 3 mg/kg before surgery. Study-wide results and limits: After neoadjuvant nivolumab, PBMC T cell clonality was significantly higher in non-responders than responders.

PBMCs were not maintained or expanded in culture before analysis. The CDR3 runs to 18 residues. Looked up from germline, CDR1 is MGHRA and CDR2 is YSYEKL. Trimming took 6 bases from V and 4 from J; bases not matched to a gene: 14. As to this clone: Its target is unknown.

Clones were read by immunoSEQ multiplex PCR, and TCRdb kept only the in-frame ones, dropping some. The sample has about 14,000 clones; around three quarters are singletons. The rearrangement links TRBV4-1 to TRBJ2-3, with TRBD2 matching 12 bases. The material sequenced was PBMCs, taken before nivolumab (anti-PD-1) treatment. The clonotype was recovered from a person between 35 and 79 years old with oral cavity squamous cell carcinoma. CDR3 sequence (DNA): TGCGCCAGCAGGAATGTGGGGGCTAGCGGGGGGGCAGCAGATACGCAGTATTTT. It translates to CASRNVGASGGAADTQYF.